This T cell receptor beta chain derives from a study of early T cells in non-severe SARS-CoV-2 infection (dated by TCRdb to the early 2020s). About the study as a whole: Bulk RNA from unsorted whole blood was used for TCR sequencing, so alpha and beta chains could not be paired.

The study was a case-control design nested within a healthcare worker cohort in London, UK, with weekly nasopharyngeal swab PCR tests and blood sampling. Healthcare workers were recruited between 23 and 31 March 2020, during the week of the UK lockdown, and were followed weekly for up to roughly 15 weeks. The investigation overall reported the following: VDJdb matching was skewed toward anti-spike CD8 responses and likely underestimated virus-specific expansions by missing private and CD4 specificities.

The library was obtained by 5' RACE. The data were produced on a NextSeq 500. In the TCR library protocol, unique molecular identifiers were attached to individual cDNA molecules to correct for PCR bias and sequencing error. TCR alpha and beta chains were both sequenced, and the abundances of alpha and beta sequences in each sample were closely correlated with each other. Turning to the authors' computational methods: Decombinator V4 was used to perform V gene, J gene and CDR3 annotation of TCR sequences. TCRs were defined as expanded if a significant change between any two time points was detected under a Poisson model with p below 0.0001. Abundances of TCRs were expressed as counts per million after normalisation to the total number of TCRs sequenced in each sample. TRAV1-2 paired with TRAJ12, TRAJ20 or TRAJ33 defined MAIT TCRs, while TRAV10 paired with TRAJ18 defined iNKT TCRs. VDJdb, accessed 1 November 2021, was searched for CMV, EBV and SARS-CoV-2 annotated TCRs, with TCRs annotated for multiple antigens excluded. TCRdb itself trimmed the public reads at Q25 with fastp, ran MiXCR and retained productive beta chains. A single entry per CDR3 protein holds the most common genes and DNA from its merged rows. The V and J calls and clone size are TCRdb's, not the authors'. This sample lists several thousand distinct CDR3 sequences; 4.8% were detected once. The ten biggest clones cover roughly 9.7% of the sample.

Ten or more counts support this clonotype. It lacks a known antigen. Base qualities are not recorded, but no much larger clone differs from it by a single base. The CDR3 covers 15 residues, taking in both the cysteine and the phenylalanine. The DNA shown is the 45-base CDR3, in frame from base 1. The germline ends are 10 bases apart after V is trimmed by 0 bases and J by 2 bases. The germline V gene (reference sequence) sets CDR1 to LGHDT and CDR2 to YNNKEL. The source is an adult who was a healthcare worker with PCR-confirmed SARS-CoV-2 infection or an uninfected control (not recorded which). The sequence joins TRBV3-1 to TRBJ2-5; no confident D gene assignment can be made. Sequenced material: whole blood. The CDR3 in this case is CASSQDRVRQETQYF. DNA sequence: TGTGCCAGCAGCCAAGATAGGGTTCGGCAAGAGACCCAGTACTTC.